This paragraph covers one T cell receptor beta chain sequence. MiXCR, applied by TCRdb to the reads, yields one record per CDR3 protein. This table holds about 490,000 distinct CDR3 sequences, 11% found once. Germline values: CDR1 SGDLS, CDR2 YYNGEE. The CDR3 contains 14 residues. V lost 1 base, J lost 2 bases, and 10 bases lay in between. The data are from a study of T cell repertoires in cytomegalovirus infection. This sequence joins TRBV9 and TRBJ2-7, with D uncertain. Input material: PBMCs. The origin of this receptor is a human donor in good health (CMV status not recorded). Some clones in this sample may be carry-over from other donors' samples. CDR3 amino acids: CASSVYVSPYEQYF. CDR3 coding DNA: TGTGCCAGCAGCGTATATGTATCCCCCTACGAGCAGTACTTC.